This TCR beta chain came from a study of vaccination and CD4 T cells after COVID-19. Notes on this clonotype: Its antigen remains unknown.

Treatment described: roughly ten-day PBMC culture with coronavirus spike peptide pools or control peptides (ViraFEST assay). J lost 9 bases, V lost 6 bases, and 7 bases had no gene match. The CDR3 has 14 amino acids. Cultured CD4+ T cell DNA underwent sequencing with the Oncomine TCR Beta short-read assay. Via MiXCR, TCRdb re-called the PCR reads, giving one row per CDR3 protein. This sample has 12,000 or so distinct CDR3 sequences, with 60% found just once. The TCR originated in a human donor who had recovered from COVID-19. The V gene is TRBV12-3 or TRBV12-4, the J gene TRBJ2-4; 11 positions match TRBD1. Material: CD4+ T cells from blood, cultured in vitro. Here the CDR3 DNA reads TGTGCCAGCAGCTCCGGACAGGGGGCAGGCATTCAGTACTTC. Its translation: CASSSGQGAGIQYF.